This entry features one T cell receptor (beta chain) sequence. What it binds is unknown. This sample is drawn from a study of cytomegalovirus exposure and HLA in healthy donors. Background on the study: Later analysis reported that the roughly 120 validation repertoires shared the platform of the 600 to 750 first-cohort repertoires. Findings of the study overall: Among the CMV-associated chains, three were confirmed in vitro as specific for CMV antigens. The TCR clusters that emerged in the first cohort tended, a later analysis found, to co-occur in the 95 to 150 validation repertoires. Accounts indicate the classifier identified cytomegalovirus status with strong specificity and sensitivity.

The length of the CDR3 is 13 residues. Trimming took 6 bases from V and 7 from J, leaving 13 bases between them. Per the germline V gene, CDR1 is MNHNY and CDR2 is SVGAGI (reference sequence). Sequencing used immunoSEQ multiplex PCR; TCRdb keeps in-frame clones, though not all of them. The data contain about 240,000 clones, approximately 86% of them singletons. Sequencing was performed on PBMCs. This clonotype was obtained from a woman in her twenties or thirties in good health and CMV-seropositive. The V gene is TRBV6-6, the J gene TRBJ2-1, with a tentative D call TRBD2 (6 bases). The DNA of the CDR3 is TGTGCCAGCAGGGGAGGTTTGGGTAATGAGCAGTTCTTC. Translating it yields CASRGGLGNEQFF.